The next 25 T cell receptor beta chains were all read from a single sample in a study of cytomegalovirus exposure and HLA in healthy donors. Primers for the PCR totalled 60 Vbeta and 13 Jbeta. Sequenced by immunoSEQ multiplex PCR; TCRdb stores in-frame clones only, minus some. In the table there are around 200,000 clones, more than 60% of which are singletons. The specimen was PBMCs. The receptors were sampled from a woman aged 60 to 75 in good health and CMV-seropositive.

This chain connects TRBV2 to TRBJ2-1, with 9 bases aligning to TRBD1. V dropped 6 bases and J dropped 2; count of bases not matched to a gene: 11. Germline assignment: CDR1 SNHLY and CDR2 FYNNEI. CDR3 length: 17 residues. In DNA, the CDR3 is TGTGCCAGCAGGGAAAAGGGGGGACAGGGTCCCTACAATGAGCAGTTCTTC. As protein: CASREKGGQGPYNEQFF.

In DNA form, the CDR3 reads TGTGCCACCAACTCAGGGGAACGGGAAAAACTGTTTTTT. Residues: CATNSGEREKLFF. The chain recombines TRBV15 with TRBJ1-4; D may be TRBD1 (6 bases). The CDR3 contains 13 residues. Germline assignment: CDR1 LNHNV and CDR2 YYDKDF (reference sequence). V lost 7 bases, J lost 8 bases, and 14 bases lay in between.

This clone showed up just once. This chain connects TRBV27 to TRBJ2-5; D perhaps matches TRBD1 (6 bases). Germline assignment: CDR1 MNHEY and CDR2 SMNVEV (reference sequence). The germline V and J ends were trimmed by 0 bases and 5 bases, with 13 bases remaining between them. This CDR3 is built from 15 residues. CDR3 sequence: CASSLSQGRRETQYF. In nucleotides, the CDR3 is TGTGCCAGCAGTTTATCACAGGGAAGGCGGGAGACCCAGTACTTC.

The V call is TRBV19, the J call TRBJ1-5; 7 bases line up with TRBD1. The CDR3 has 15 amino acids. V gave up 4 bases and J gave up 1 base; unmatched junction bases: 4. In germline, CDR1 is LNHDA, CDR2 SQIVND (reference sequence). This CDR3 reads CASSTGQLSNQPQHF. The CDR3 bases are TGTGCCAGTAGTACGGGACAGTTGAGCAATCAGCCCCAGCATTTT.

The count of this clone is one. The junction shows a germline mismatch at one end, possibly a read error. The chain carries TRBV7-8 and TRBJ2-3; 9 bases align to TRBD2. Germline values: CDR1 SGHVS, CDR2 FQNEAQ. The CDR3 totals 14 residues. The CDR3 coding sequence is TGTGCCAGCAGTTTAGCGGGAGTGGAGGATACGCAGTATTTT. As protein: CASSLAGVEDTQYF.

This clone was detected only a few times. The chain has TRBV29-1 and TRBJ2-7, with a tentative D call TRBD2 (5 bases). The germline V and J ends were trimmed by 7 bases and 11 bases, with 27 bases remaining between them. CDR3 length: 14 residues. CDR1 is SQVTM, CDR2 ANQGSEA, per germline. CDR3 sequence (DNA): TGCAGCGCAAGCGGATCTACTCCTACGAGCAGTGAGTACTTC. Amino acids: CSASGSTPTSSEYF.

The J gene is TRBJ2-2, the V gene TRBV9; no clear D gene. CDR3 length equals 16 residues. Germline CDR1 is SGDLS and CDR2 is YYNGEE. The V end lost 2 bases, the J end lost 1 base, and 12 bases lay between the germline ends. The CDR3 DNA reads as TGTGCCAGCAGCGTCTCTGGGCGATTGAACACCGGGGAGCTGTTTTTT. This codes for CASSVSGRLNTGELFF. The whole variable domain, filled in from reference TRBV9 and TRBJ2-2, reads DSGVTQTPKHLITATGQRVTLRCSPRSGDLSVYWYQQSLDQGLQFLIQYYNGEERAKGNILERFSAQQFPDLHSELNLSSLELGDSALYFCASSVSGRLNTGELFFGEGSRLTVL.

The chain is built from TRBV5-1 and TRBJ2-5, with TRBD2 identical over 8 bases. V lost 5 bases to trimming and J lost 5 bases; unmatched junction nucleotides: 8. Germline V gene lookup returns CDR1 SGHRS and CDR2 YFSETQ. The CDR3 has 14 residues. The CDR3 loop is CASSSGGLMETQYF. In nucleotides, the CDR3 is TGCGCCAGCAGTTCGGGGGGGCTCATGGAGACCCAGTACTTC.

The chain links TRBV27 to TRBJ2-5; D ambiguous. The CDR3 length is 13 residues. Deletions cut 6 bases from V and 5 bases from J, with 13 bases between. Germline V gene lookup returns CDR1 MNHEY and CDR2 SMNVEV (reference sequence). The CDR3, as DNA: TGTGCCAGCAGGAGCCAGGTGGCGGAGACCCAGTACTTC. It translates to CASRSQVAETQYF.

This clone has just a few counts. J is TRBJ1-5 and V is TRBV30, with no clear D. The CDR3 runs 13 residues. Germline lookup yields CDR1 GTSNPN and CDR2 SVGIG (reference sequence). Trimming removed 0 bases at V and 4 bases at J, with 7 bases between. CDR3: CAWSVHGNQPQHF. CDR3 DNA: TGTGCCTGGAGTGTACACGGGAATCAGCCCCAGCATTTT.

The table lists this clone with a count of one. V and J are TRBV11-3 and TRBJ2-7, with a tentative D call TRBD1 (6 bases). From germline, CDR1 is SGHNT and CDR2 YENEEA. The CDR3 length is 16 residues. With 4 bases removed from V and 0 bases from J, the gap between germline ends came to 16 bases. The CDR3: CASSSGRGAPSYEQYF. The CDR3 DNA reads as TGTGCCAGCAGCTCAGGCAGGGGTGCTCCCTCCTACGAGCAGTACTTC.

The chain combines TRBV27 with TRBJ1-1, with TRBD1 identical over 7 bases. Germline V lookup: CDR1 MNHEY, CDR2 SMNVEV (reference sequence). This CDR3 region has 14 residues. V was pared by 5 bases and J by 2 bases, with 5 bases of the junction left unmatched. The CDR3 coding sequence is TGTGCCAGCAGTCTACAGGGGAGAAACACTGAAGCTTTCTTT. This encodes CASSLQGRNTEAFF.

The J gene is TRBJ2-7, the V gene TRBV28; 10 bases line up with TRBD2. Looked up from germline, CDR1 is MDHEN and CDR2 is SYDVKM. The CDR3 loop spans 16 amino acids. The V and J ends lost 2 bases and 0 bases, in that order; junction bases with no gene match: 4. In DNA form, the CDR3 reads TGTGCCAGCAGTTTAGGAGCTAGCGGGAGCTCCTACGAGCAGTACTTC. It is translated as CASSLGASGSSYEQYF.

The chain recombines TRBV30 with TRBJ2-7; D is undetermined. CDR1 GTSNPN and CDR2 SVGIG come from the germline V gene (reference sequence). The ends were cut back, 1 base at V and 3 bases at J, with 7 bases in the middle. This CDR3 comprises 12 residues. The CDR3 loop is CAWSAEDYEQYF. DNA for the CDR3: TGTGCCTGGAGTGCCGAGGACTACGAGCAGTACTTC.

The rearrangement uses TRBV5-4 and TRBJ2-5; no reliable D call. Looked up from germline, CDR1 is SGHNT and CDR2 is YYREEE (reference sequence). The CDR3 covers 13 residues. Trimming took off 4 bases at V and 5 bases at J, with 12 bases between the two ends. CDR3 region: CASSQVYEETQYF. DNA of the CDR3: TGTGCCAGCAGCCAGGTGTATGAGGAGACCCAGTACTTC.

The chain couples TRBV5-1 to TRBJ2-5; a weak D match, TRBD1 (7 bases). CDR3 length: 13 amino acids. Trimming pared 9 bases from V and 7 bases from J, leaving 19 bases between. CDR1 and CDR2 (germline): SGHRS, YFSETQ. The CDR3 protein is CATYDRDGGTQYF. DNA of the CDR3: TGCGCCACCTACGACAGGGACGGGGGGACCCAGTACTTC. The full variable domain, completed using reference TRBV5-1 and TRBJ2-5, is KAGVTQTPRYLIKTRGQQVTLSCSPISGHRSVSWYQQTPGQGLQFLFEYFSETQRNKGNFPGRFSGRQFSNSRSEMNVSTLELGDSALYLCATYDRDGGTQYFGPGTRLLVL.

J is TRBJ2-5 and V is TRBV7-6; 8 bases match TRBD2. Trimming removed 2 bases from V and 4 bases from J; junction bases left unmatched: 0. The CDR3 length is 13 residues. Germline V lookup: CDR1 SGHVS, CDR2 FNYEAQ. CDR3: CASSLLAGETQYF. The CDR3 DNA sequence: TGTGCCAGCAGCTTACTAGCGGGAGAGACCCAGTACTTC.

The CDR3 spells CASSQDRAGGYEKLFF. CDR3 DNA sequence: TGCGCCAGCAGCCAAGATAGGGCGGGAGGATATGAAAAACTGTTTTTT. V usage is TRBV4-3 and J usage is TRBJ1-4; no definite D call. Trimming took off 0 bases at V and 6 bases at J, with 14 bases between the two ends. The CDR3 extends over 16 amino acids. The germline V gene has CDR1 LGHNA and CDR2 YSLEER.

Written as DNA, the CDR3 is TGTGCCAGCAGTTTTCAGGCCCGACCCCCCTACGAGCAGTACTTC. Translation gives CASSFQARPPYEQYF. This chain links TRBV2 with TRBJ2-7; no reliable D call. The CDR3 is made up of 15 amino acids. The V end was cut by 5 bases, the J end by 2 bases, with 16 bases between. Germline V CDR1 and CDR2: SNHLY, FYNNEI.

This chain joins TRBV6-5 and TRBJ1-2, with a tentative D call TRBD1 (5 bases). Germline V gene data show CDR1 as MNHEY and CDR2 as SVGAGI. V lost 0 bases, J lost 4 bases, and 12 bases lay in between. The CDR3 loop spans 15 amino acids. The CDR3 is CASSYSGPGLYGYTF. CDR3 coding DNA: TGTGCCAGCAGTTACTCAGGTCCAGGGCTCTATGGCTACACCTTC.

In its sample, this clone was seen a few times. This sample includes further DNA sequences coding for the same CDR3. The chain combines TRBV27 with TRBJ1-4, with D possibly matching TRBD1 (5 bases). Trimming left V 5 bases short and J 0 bases short, with 7 bases between. This CDR3 comprises 14 residues. CDR1 is MNHEY, CDR2 SMNVEV, per germline (reference sequence). CDR3 nucleotides: TGTGCCAGCAGTGGAGGGGCAACTAATGAAAAACTGTTTTTT. This gives the protein CASSGGATNEKLFF.

The table lists this clone with a count of one. This sequence joins TRBV28 and TRBJ1-5; 7 positions agree with TRBD1. V lost 0 bases to trimming and J lost 2 bases; unmatched junction nucleotides: 4. CDR1 and CDR2 (germline): MDHEN, SYDVKM. This CDR3 has 16 amino acids. CDR3 loop: CASSLWQGGGNQPQHF. In DNA, the CDR3 is TGTGCCAGCAGTTTATGGCAGGGGGGTGGCAATCAGCCCCAGCATTTT.

CDR3 DNA: TGTGCCAGTAGTTTACAGATGGCAGATACGCAGTATTTT. It translates to CASSLQMADTQYF. The chain recombines TRBV19 with TRBJ2-3; no reliable D call. Trimming stripped 5 bases from V and 4 bases from J, with 10 bases between. CDR3 length: 13 amino acids. Germline lookup yields CDR1 LNHDA and CDR2 SQIVND (reference sequence).

This sequence joins TRBV5-1 and TRBJ1-6; the match to TRBD1 covers 7 bases. Germline assignment: CDR1 SGHRS and CDR2 YFSETQ. With V trimmed by 1 base and J by 8 bases, 3 bases remained unmatched. The CDR3 runs 14 residues. In DNA, the CDR3 is TGCGCCAGCAGCTTGTATCAGGGGGATTCACCCCTCCACTTT. It codes for CASSLYQGDSPLHF.

The chain recombines TRBV23-1 with TRBJ1-4; TRBD1 agrees at 9 bases. TRBV23-1 is annotated as an ORF whose role is uncertain. The CDR3 runs to 18 residues. With V trimmed by 7 bases and J by 0 bases, 12 bases remained unmatched. The CDR3 bases are TGCGCCAGCACCATCAACCCGGGACAGGGTGCAACTAATGAAAAACTGTTTTTT. As protein: CASTINPGQGATNEKLFF.